The rows below give T cell receptor beta chains drawn from one sample of a study of T cells of healthy individuals. TCRdb reanalysed the 5' RACE reads using MiXCR and keeps one entry per CDR3 protein. The sample has 95,000 to 100,000 distinct CDR3 sequences, around 17% seen once. These receptor sequences come from a human donor in good health. Each CDR3 is given with its conserved first and last residue. The D gene is left open where the match is weak. Size values are once, few and many counts, or a class for expanded clones, and some rows have none.

cdr3_aa cdr3_nt j_call d_call clone_size v_call
CASSSTGNTNYEQYF TGTGCCAGCAGTAGTACAGGGAATACAAATTACGAGCAGTACTTC TRBJ2-7 - - TRBV28
CASSAGIIAKNIQYF TGTGCCAGCAGTGCGGGAATTATAGCCAAAAACATTCAGTACTTC TRBJ2-4 - many TRBV2
CASSWSGSYEQYF TGTGCCAGCAGTTGGTCGGGTTCCTACGAGCAGTACTTC TRBJ2-7 - - TRBV6-2/TRBV6-3
CASRSTSPAGAVF TGTGCCAGCAGATCCACTTCGCCTGCGGGGGCGGTCTTC TRBJ2-5 - many TRBV27
CAISGGQGSYTEAFF TGTGCCATCAGTGGGGGACAGGGGAGTTACACTGAAGCTTTCTTT TRBJ1-1 TRBD1 - TRBV10-3
CASSPRTSGTYEQYF TGTGCCAGCAGTCCTCGGACTAGCGGAACCTACGAGCAGTACTTC TRBJ2-7 TRBD2 few TRBV27
CASSSQGNQPQHF TGTGCCAGTAGTTCCCAGGGGAATCAGCCCCAGCATTTT TRBJ1-5 - many TRBV19
CASSYSLRAPLLYEQYF TGTGCCAGCAGTTACTCGCTCCGGGCTCCCCTACTCTACGAGCAGTACTTC TRBJ2-7 - - TRBV6-5
CASSPRTSGNGWAYEQYF TGTGCCAGCAGCCCACGGACTAGCGGGAACGGTTGGGCCTACGAGCAGTACTTC TRBJ2-7 TRBD2 - TRBV6-2/TRBV6-3
CSVEDWGNTEAFF TGCAGCGTTGAAGACTGGGGGAACACTGAAGCTTTCTTT TRBJ1-1 - - TRBV29-1
CASSGGTGGRNEQFF TGTGCCAGCAGTGGGGGGACAGGGGGCCGAAATGAGCAGTTCTTC TRBJ2-1 TRBD1 many TRBV25-1
CAISTRGTSGDTQYF TGTGCCATCAGTACCCGTGGGACTAGCGGGGATACGCAGTATTTT TRBJ2-3 TRBD2 few TRBV10-3
CASRTGQGISAEAFF TGTGCCAGCAGGACGGGACAGGGGATCAGTGCTGAAGCTTTCTTT TRBJ1-1 TRBD1 - TRBV28
CASIGRKGTFRKAFF TGTGCCAGCATAGGTCGGAAAGGAACCTTCAGGAAAGCTTTCTTT TRBJ1-1 - - TRBV3-1
CASSVGTNTDTQYF TGTGCCAGCAGCGTAGGGACTAACACAGATACGCAGTATTTT TRBJ2-3 - many TRBV9
CASSSAIAKNIQYF TGCGCCAGCAGCTCGGCGATAGCCAAAAACATTCAGTACTTC TRBJ2-4 - - TRBV5-1
CASTEGGWGDTQYF TGTGCCAGCACTGAGGGCGGTTGGGGAGATACGCAGTATTTT TRBJ2-3 - - TRBV6-2/TRBV6-3
CASRGLGNQPQHF TGTGCCAGCAGGGGGTTGGGCAATCAGCCCCAGCATTTT TRBJ1-5 - - TRBV6-5
CSAINRDTYEQYF TGCAGTGCAATAAACCGGGACACCTACGAGCAGTACTTC TRBJ2-7 - - TRBV20-1
CASSLVNQRYNEQFF TGTGCCAGCAGTTTAGTCAACCAGCGCTACAATGAGCAGTTCTTC TRBJ2-1 - many TRBV7-2
CASSQDSSGGAGDTQYF TGTGCCAGCAGCCAAGATTCAAGCGGGGGGGCCGGAGATACGCAGTATTTT TRBJ2-3 TRBD2 few TRBV4-2
CASSQDRERGDSGELFF TGCGCCAGCAGCCAAGATCGCGAGCGGGGGGACTCTGGGGAGCTGTTTTTT TRBJ2-2 TRBD2 few TRBV4-3
CASSQGREAQYF TGTGCCAGCAGCCAGGGACGAGAGGCGCAGTACTTC TRBJ2-7 - - TRBV5-6
CASSLSRPDTQYF TGTGCCAGCAGCTTGTCCAGACCAGATACGCAGTATTTT TRBJ2-3 - - TRBV7-8
CASSSQPSFGFSQPQHF TGTGCCAGCAGTTCCCAACCCTCCTTCGGGTTCAGTCAGCCCCAGCATTTT TRBJ1-5 - many TRBV6-5
CASRKGGQLDTGELFF TGTGCCAGCAGAAAAGGGGGACAGTTAGACACCGGGGAGCTGTTTTTT TRBJ2-2 TRBD1 few TRBV12-3/TRBV12-4
CASSLGLTGEGETQYF TGTGCCAGCAGCTTAGGGCTCACAGGGGAGGGGGAGACCCAGTACTTC TRBJ2-5 - - TRBV7-2
CSARNPGFGDGQYF TGCAGTGCTAGAAACCCAGGGTTCGGAGATGGCCAGTACTTC TRBJ2-5 - few TRBV20-1
CSVAPLPYNEQFF TGCAGCGTTGCGCCCCTTCCCTACAATGAGCAGTTCTTC TRBJ2-1 - - TRBV29-1
CASSYQQGNYYGYTF TGTGCCAGCAGTTACCAACAGGGGAACTACTATGGCTACACCTTC TRBJ1-2 TRBD1 few TRBV6-5
CASSLDRLQGKRNSNEQFF TGTGCCAGCAGCTTAGATCGCCTACAGGGAAAAAGAAACTCCAATGAGCAGTTCTTC TRBJ2-1 - - TRBV7-9
CSVQGDHTEAFF TGCAGCGTACAGGGGGATCACACTGAAGCTTTCTTT TRBJ1-1 TRBD1 - TRBV29-1
CASRVSGDSYEQYF TGTGCCAGCAGGGTCTCGGGGGACTCCTACGAGCAGTACTTC TRBJ2-7 - few TRBV12-3/TRBV12-4
CASSQIGGGGENELFF TGTGCCAGCAGCCAGATAGGCGGCGGGGGGGAGAACGAGCTGTTTTTT TRBJ2-2 TRBD2 many TRBV4-2
CASSPRDRLSGELFF TGTGCCAGCAGCCCGCGGGACAGACTTTCCGGGGAGCTGTTTTTT TRBJ2-2 - - TRBV5-6
CASSLRVGQANEKLFF TGTGCCAGCAGCTTACGAGTCGGTCAAGCTAATGAAAAACTGTTTTTT TRBJ1-4 - - TRBV7-8
CASSPPFGGNTEAFF TGTGCCAGCTCCCCGCCCTTTGGGGGTAACACTGAAGCTTTCTTT TRBJ1-1 - many TRBV18
CASSLSAGAGELFF TGTGCCAGCAGCTTGTCCGCGGGCGCCGGGGAGCTGTTTTTT TRBJ2-2 - - TRBV7-9
CSATRTSGLTYEQYF TGCAGTGCCACAAGGACTAGCGGGTTGACCTACGAGCAGTACTTC TRBJ2-7 TRBD2 few TRBV20-1
CASSRGQGGEGTQYF TGTGCCAGCAGCAGAGGACAGGGCGGAGAGGGGACCCAGTACTTC TRBJ2-5 TRBD1 - TRBV7-2
CASSLDGAGTGYNEQFF TGCGCCAGCAGCTTGGACGGCGCTGGGACGGGTTACAATGAGCAGTTCTTC TRBJ2-1 - few TRBV5-1
CASSRTSGSSYEQYF TGTGCCAGCAGTCGGACTAGCGGGAGCTCCTACGAGCAGTACTTC TRBJ2-7 TRBD2 - TRBV2
CASSYGDRDNEQYF TGTGCCAGCAGTTATGGGGACAGGGACAACGAGCAGTACTTC TRBJ2-7 TRBD1 few TRBV28
CASSYSELETQYF TGTGCCAGCAGTTACTCCGAGCTTGAGACCCAGTACTTC TRBJ2-5 - many TRBV6-2/TRBV6-3
CASSYSGQGAGYNSPLHF TGTGCCAGCAGTTACTCCGGACAGGGGGCTGGGTATAATTCACCCCTCCACTTT TRBJ1-6 TRBD1 - TRBV6-5
CASGQGYEQYF TGTGCCAGCGGACAGGGCTACGAGCAGTACTTC TRBJ2-7 TRBD1 many TRBV2
CASSQITGGGETQYF TGTGCCAGCAGCCAAATAACAGGAGGCGGGGAGACCCAGTACTTC TRBJ2-5 - - TRBV14
CASSQLQGRDSPLHF TGCGCCAGCAGCCAACTACAGGGGAGAGATTCACCCCTCCACTTT TRBJ1-6 TRBD1 - TRBV4-3
CASSPGSQSGQYF TGTGCCAGCAGCCCCGGGTCCCAAAGCGGGCAGTACTTC TRBJ2-7 - few TRBV7-2
CASSDQADSYNEQFF TGCGCCAGCAGTGATCAGGCCGACTCCTACAATGAGCAGTTCTTC TRBJ2-1 - - TRBV10-1
CASTTPRQRETQYF TGTGCCAGCACCACCCCCCGGCAGAGGGAGACCCAGTACTTC TRBJ2-5 - - TRBV7-8
CASSPGGDTQYF TGTGCCAGCTCACCTGGTGGTGATACGCAGTATTTT TRBJ2-3 - many TRBV18
CATSRGGLTDVDTQYF TGTGCCACCAGCAGAGGGGGTTTGACAGATGTGGATACGCAGTATTTT TRBJ2-3 - - TRBV15